This T cell receptor beta chain was captured in a study of CD8 T cells in ankylosing spondylitis. Worth noting for this clonotype: Its antigen remains unidentified.

The study, taken as a whole, reports: Made up of roughly 8 highly homologous variants, a TCR beta motif appeared characteristic of ankylosing spondylitis blood. Clones that were linked to disease were CD8+ and were relatively rare in peripheral blood.

TCRdb called the 5' RACE reads again in MiXCR, with one record for every CDR3 protein. The profile shows 250,000 or so distinct CDR3 sequences, 15% to 20% of them singletons. This CDR3 is 16 amino acids long. V was pared by 3 bases and J by 5 bases, with 10 bases of the junction left unmatched. In germline, CDR1 is DFQATT, CDR2 SNEGSKA (reference sequence). The specimen was blood, either unsorted or a sorted T cell fraction (not recorded which). The origin of this receptor is a male donor with ankylosing spondylitis or in good health (not recorded which). J is TRBJ2-7 and V is TRBV20-1; 13 bases fit TRBD2. CDR3 nucleotides: TGCAGTGCTAGGAAAGGACTAGCGGGAGAGGGCGACGAGCAGTACTTC. Protein: CSARKGLAGEGDEQYF.